This TCR beta chain is drawn from a study of PD-1 blockade in classical Hodgkin lymphoma. Study-wide results and caveats: Newly diagnosed patients had diversity similar to the baseline diversity of complete responders. Researchers reported that CD4+ TCR diversity, though not CD8+, rose significantly by C4D1.

Looked up from germline, CDR1 is MNHNS and CDR2 is SASEGT. The CDR3 totals 14 residues. The V and J ends lost 10 bases and 0 bases respectively, with 12 bases between them. Turning to this clone: The antigen remains undetermined.

Assay used: immunoSEQ multiplex PCR; TCRdb lists only in-frame clones, some missing. This sample yields about 150,000 clones, of which around four fifths are seen a single time; 9.2% belongs to the top ten. Each patient's relapse followed autologous stem cell transplantation, and brentuximab vedotin exposure varied. Responses achieved at best were complete response, partial response or progressive disease. This material consisted of peripheral blood mononuclear cells (PBMCs), taken before the second cycle of nivolumab. This TCR derives from a human donor with classical Hodgkin lymphoma. The chain carries TRBV6-1 and TRBJ2-2; D perhaps matches TRBD1 (6 bases). CDR3: CATLDRANTGELFF. The CDR3 DNA is TGTGCCACCCTGGACAGAGCGAACACCGGGGAGCTGTTTTTT.